This record looks at one TCR beta chain sequence and its context. The antigen remains undetermined. The sample is drawn from a study of post-analysis software for immune sequencing data. Study observations and caveats: A few TRBV segments occurring more often in patients than controls included TRBV5-6, TRBV5-1 and TRBV20-1.

V gave up 4 bases and J gave up 5 bases, with 9 bases separating them. This CDR3 comprises 13 residues. Germline V CDR1 and CDR2: LGHDT, YNNKEL (reference sequence). Built from TCR beta cDNA, the libraries had unique molecular identifiers in them. One entry per CDR3 protein, called by TCRdb with MiXCR from the PCR reads. The sample shows roughly 430,000 distinct CDR3 sequences, over 30% of them seen only once. The clonotype was recovered from a girl aged 2-9 years with multiple sclerosis. This chain joins TRBV3-1 and TRBJ1-5, with D perhaps TRBD1 (6 bases). The sequencing sample was made of blood. Here the CDR3 reads CASSRQVDQPQHF. The CDR3 DNA sequence: TGTGCCAGCAGCCGACAGGTGGATCAGCCCCAGCATTTT.